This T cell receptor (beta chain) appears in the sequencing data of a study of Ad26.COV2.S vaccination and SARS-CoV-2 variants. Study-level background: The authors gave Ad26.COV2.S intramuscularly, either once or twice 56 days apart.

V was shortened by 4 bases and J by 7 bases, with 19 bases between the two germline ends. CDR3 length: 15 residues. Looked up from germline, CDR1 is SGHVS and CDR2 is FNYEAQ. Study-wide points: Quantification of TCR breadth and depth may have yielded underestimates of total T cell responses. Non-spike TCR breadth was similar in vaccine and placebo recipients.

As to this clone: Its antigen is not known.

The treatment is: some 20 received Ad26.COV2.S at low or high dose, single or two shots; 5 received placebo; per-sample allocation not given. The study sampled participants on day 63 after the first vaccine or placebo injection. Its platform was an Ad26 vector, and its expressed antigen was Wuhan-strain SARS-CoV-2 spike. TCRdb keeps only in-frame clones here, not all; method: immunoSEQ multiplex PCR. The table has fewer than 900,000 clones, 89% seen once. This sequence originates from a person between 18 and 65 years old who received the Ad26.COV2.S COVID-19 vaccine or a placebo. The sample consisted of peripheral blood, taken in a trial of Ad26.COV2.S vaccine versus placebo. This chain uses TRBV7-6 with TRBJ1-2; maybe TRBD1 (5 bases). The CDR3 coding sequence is TGTGCCAGCAGCTCCAAAGAGGGGCGCTTTATTGGCTACACCTTC. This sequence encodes CASSSKEGRFIGYTF.